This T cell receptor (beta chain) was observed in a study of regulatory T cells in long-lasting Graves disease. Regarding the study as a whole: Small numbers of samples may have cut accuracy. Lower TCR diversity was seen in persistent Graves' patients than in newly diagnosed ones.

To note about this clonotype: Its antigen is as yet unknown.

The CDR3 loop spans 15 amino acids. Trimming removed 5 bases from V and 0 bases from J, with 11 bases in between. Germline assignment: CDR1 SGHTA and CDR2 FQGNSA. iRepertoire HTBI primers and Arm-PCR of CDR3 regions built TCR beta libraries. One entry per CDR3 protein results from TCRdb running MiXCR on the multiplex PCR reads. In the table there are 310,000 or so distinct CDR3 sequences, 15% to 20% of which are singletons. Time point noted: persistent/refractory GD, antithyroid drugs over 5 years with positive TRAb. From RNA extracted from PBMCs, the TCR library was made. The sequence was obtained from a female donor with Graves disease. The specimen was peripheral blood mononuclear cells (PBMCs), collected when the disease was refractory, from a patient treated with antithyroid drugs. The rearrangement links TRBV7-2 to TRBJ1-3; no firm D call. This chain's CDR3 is CASSPGPFSGNTIYF. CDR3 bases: TGTGCCAGCAGCCCAGGACCCTTCTCTGGAAACACCATATATTTT.